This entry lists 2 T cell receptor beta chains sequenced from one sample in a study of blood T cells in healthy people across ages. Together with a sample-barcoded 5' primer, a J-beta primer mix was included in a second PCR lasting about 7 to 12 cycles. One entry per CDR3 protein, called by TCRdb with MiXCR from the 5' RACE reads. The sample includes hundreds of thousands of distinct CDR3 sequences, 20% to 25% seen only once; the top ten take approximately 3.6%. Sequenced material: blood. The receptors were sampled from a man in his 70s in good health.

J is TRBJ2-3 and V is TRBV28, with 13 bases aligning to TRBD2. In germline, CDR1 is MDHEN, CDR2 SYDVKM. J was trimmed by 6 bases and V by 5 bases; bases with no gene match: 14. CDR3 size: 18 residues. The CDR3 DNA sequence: TGTGCCAGCAGTAACCCCCTAGGACTAGCGGGAGCAAGTGATACGCAGTATTTT. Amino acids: CASSNPLGLAGASDTQYF.

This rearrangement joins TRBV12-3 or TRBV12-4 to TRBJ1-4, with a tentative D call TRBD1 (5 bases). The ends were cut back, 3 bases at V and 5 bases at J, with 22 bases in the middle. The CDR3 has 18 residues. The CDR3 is CASSFRPAHTGGNEKLFF. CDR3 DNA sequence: TGTGCCAGCAGTTTTCGGCCGGCCCATACAGGCGGGAATGAAAAACTGTTTTTT.